One sample yielded the 23 T cell receptor beta chains listed below, sequenced in a study of cytomegalovirus exposure and HLA in healthy donors. Primers: 60 Vbeta forward and 13 Jbeta reverse. Assay: immunoSEQ multiplex PCR; the TCRdb copy retains only in-frame clones and omits some. The data show some 98,000 clones, about four fifths seen once. What was sequenced was PBMCs. The receptors come from a man aged 18 to 35 in good health and CMV-seropositive.

This clone has ten or more counts. The chain recombines TRBV14 with TRBJ1-6, with D unclear. Looked up from germline, CDR1 is SGHDN and CDR2 is FVKESK. The CDR3 has 15 residues. V lost 0 bases to trimming and J lost 7 bases, with 10 bases between them. The CDR3 is CASSQDGRGNSPLHF. The CDR3 DNA reads as TGTGCCAGCAGCCAAGACGGGCGGGGAAATTCACCCCTCCACTTT.

The J gene is TRBJ1-1, the V gene TRBV7-6; D is unclear. The CDR3 extends over 11 amino acids. CDR1 and CDR2 from the germline V gene are SGHVS and FNYEAQ. Deletions cut 4 bases from V and 7 bases from J, with 7 bases between. This CDR3 reads CASSSYGEAFF. The CDR3 bases are TGTGCCAGCAGCTCGTACGGTGAAGCTTTCTTT. Drawing the rest from reference TRBV7-6 and TRBJ1-1, the complete variable domain is GAGVSQSPRYKVTKRGQDVALRCDPISGHVSLYWYRQALGQGPEFLTYFNYEAQQDKSGLPNDRFSAERPEGSISTLTIQRTEQRDSAMYRCASSSYGEAFFGQGTRLTVV.

A few counts support this clone. V usage is TRBV19 and J usage is TRBJ1-1, with 7 bases aligning to TRBD1. Germline loops: CDR1 LNHDA, CDR2 SQIVND (reference sequence). Germline trimming cut 3 bases from V and 4 bases from J; bases unmatched to any gene: 8. This CDR3 spans 15 amino acids. This CDR3 reads CASSISGGRPTEAFF. The CDR3 DNA reads TGTGCCAGTAGTATCTCAGGGGGTCGTCCCACTGAAGCTTTCTTT.

V gene TRBV5-1 combines with J gene TRBJ2-1; a possible D gene is TRBD2 (6 bases). Deletions cut 0 bases from V and 8 bases from J, with 24 bases between. The CDR3 length is 18 residues. Germline lookup yields CDR1 SGHRS and CDR2 YFSETQ. The CDR3 region is CASSLEPTGGAARHEQFF. CDR3 bases: TGCGCCAGCAGCTTGGAGCCCACTGGCGGGGCGGCCCGTCATGAGCAGTTCTTC.

This clone has more than one count but fewer than ten. The chain couples TRBV5-1 to TRBJ2-3; 7 bases align to TRBD1. The CDR3 has 17 amino acids. Germline lookup yields CDR1 SGHRS and CDR2 YFSETQ. The J segment lost 0 bases and the V segment lost 1 base, leaving 8 bases of the junction unmatched. CDR3 DNA: TGCGCCAGCAGCTTGAACGGGACAGAGCTTAGCACAGATACGCAGTATTTT. It codes for CASSLNGTELSTDTQYF.

Notes on this clone: One junction end does not reproduce the germline sequence, and a read error may be involved. The V and J genes are TRBV29-1 and TRBJ1-3, with no clear D. Germline lookup yields CDR1 SQVTM and CDR2 ANQGSEA. The length of the CDR3 is 12 residues. The CDR3 reads CSAELRGNTIYF. CDR3 DNA: TGCAGCGCTGAACTGAGGGGAAACACCATATATTTT.

The V and J genes are TRBV7-9 and TRBJ2-7; 8 nucleotides match TRBD1. The CDR3 length is 13 residues. CDR1 and CDR2 from the germline V gene are SEHNR and FQNEAQ (reference sequence). Losses at the gene ends were 5 bases for V and 2 bases for J; bases not matched to a gene: 2. CDR3 DNA: TGTGCCAGCAGCGGGACAGGAACCTACGAGCAGTACTTC. Translating gives CASSGTGTYEQYF.

The rearrangement joins TRBV30 to TRBJ1-1, with D unclear. CDR3 length equals 13 residues. V shed 3 bases and J shed 2 bases, with 10 bases lying between them. Germline CDR1 and CDR2: GTSNPN and SVGIG (reference sequence). As DNA, the CDR3 is TGTGCCTGGAGGGAACAGCTAAACACTGAAGCTTTCTTT. Residues: CAWREQLNTEAFF.

The genes are TRBV11-2 and TRBJ1-6, with D uncertain. Germline CDR1 reads SGHAT; CDR2 reads FQNNGV. The V and J ends lost 4 bases and 9 bases respectively, with 13 bases between them. There are 14 residues in the CDR3. The CDR3 spells CASSSDPPGSPLHF. DNA of the CDR3: TGTGCCAGCAGCTCTGACCCCCCGGGTTCACCCCTCCACTTT.

The V and J genes are TRBV28 and TRBJ1-5, with a possible D match to TRBD1 (6 bases). The CDR3 contains 13 residues. CDR1 and CDR2 from the germline V gene are MDHEN and SYDVKM. Trimming left V 5 bases short and J 2 bases short, with 7 bases between. The CDR3 DNA sequence: TGTGCCAGCAGTCCAGGGGGCAATCAGCCCCAGCATTTT. Translation: CASSPGGNQPQHF.

This clone was seen only a few times. The chain has TRBV5-4 and TRBJ2-7; D gene uncertain. The CDR3 runs to 13 residues. Germline CDR1 SGHNT, CDR2 YYREEE (reference sequence). The ends were cut back, 4 bases at V and 9 bases at J, with 17 bases in the middle. CDR3: CASSLDPDMAQYF. DNA of the CDR3: TGTGCCAGCAGCCTGGACCCCGATATGGCGCAGTACTTC.

CDR3 loop: CASSRTIDAGSFYEQYF. CDR3 sequence (DNA): TGTGCCAGCAGCCGCACCATCGACGCGGGATCATTCTACGAGCAGTACTTC. V gene TRBV14 combines with J gene TRBJ2-7, with D perhaps TRBD2 (6 bases). Trimming cost V 4 bases and J 3 bases, with 22 bases left between them. Germline CDR1 SGHDN, CDR2 FVKESK. This CDR3 region has 17 residues.

This clone has a handful of counts. This sequence joins TRBV9 and TRBJ1-1; 8 bases are a match to TRBD1. Germline lookup yields CDR1 SGDLS and CDR2 YYNGEE. The J segment lost 1 base and the V segment lost 0 bases, leaving 5 bases of the junction unmatched. CDR3 size: 16 residues. The CDR3 sequence is CASSVGAGGPNTEAFF. CDR3 DNA: TGTGCCAGCAGCGTAGGTGCAGGGGGCCCGAACACTGAAGCTTTCTTT.

Points on this clone: Different DNA sequences within this sample yield the same CDR3. The chain has TRBV19 and TRBJ2-5; D call uncertain. The CDR3 runs to 11 residues. Trimming shortened V by 4 bases and J by 2 bases, and 2 bases separated the two germline ends. The germline CDR1 and CDR2 sequences are LNHDA and SQIVND (reference sequence). In DNA form, the CDR3 reads TGTGCCAGTAGTACTCAAGAGACCCAGTACTTC. This gives the protein CASSTQETQYF.

J is TRBJ2-5 and V is TRBV30; the match to TRBD2 covers 14 bases. Matching the DNA end better, TRBJ2-7 makes the J call doubtful. The CDR3 totals 15 residues. Germline CDR1 and CDR2: GTSNPN and SVGIG (reference sequence). This CDR3 reads CAWSGLGLAGDEQYF. The DNA of the CDR3 is TGTGCCTGGAGTGGACTGGGACTAGCGGGGGACGAGCAGTACTTC.

V gene TRBV7-9 combines with J gene TRBJ1-1; 7 bases fit TRBD1. The CDR3 length is 13 residues. After removal of 7 bases from V and 5 bases from J, the junction contained 7 bases not matched to a gene. Germline CDR1 SEHNR, CDR2 FQNEAQ (reference sequence). The CDR3 here is CASTPTGKTEAFF. For the CDR3, the DNA is TGTGCCAGCACCCCGACAGGGAAAACTGAAGCTTTCTTT.

V and J are TRBV7-9 and TRBJ1-1; tentatively, D is TRBD1 (5 bases). CDR3 length: 13 residues. Trimming pared 11 bases from V and 4 bases from J, leaving 17 bases between. Germline CDR1 SEHNR, CDR2 FQNEAQ (reference sequence). CDR3 nucleotides: TGTGCCGGAACCCCGGGGGTGAGCACTGAAGCTTTCTTT. It specifies CAGTPGVSTEAFF.

This chain joins TRBV5-1 and TRBJ2-3, with D possibly being TRBD1 (5 bases). Trimming removed 6 bases from V and 3 bases from J, with 11 bases in between. CDR1 SGHRS and CDR2 YFSETQ come from the germline V gene. The CDR3 has 13 amino acids. CDR3 sequence: CASKGQGTDTQYF. The CDR3 DNA reads as TGCGCCAGCAAAGGGCAGGGAACAGATACGCAGTATTTT.

V usage is TRBV11-2 and J usage is TRBJ2-5; possible D gene TRBD2, 6 bases. Germline V CDR1 and CDR2: SGHAT, FQNNGV. Trimming pared 3 bases from V and 7 bases from J, leaving 6 bases between. The CDR3 is 11 amino acids. CDR3 residues: CASSLGGTQYF. In DNA form, the CDR3 reads TGTGCCAGCAGCTTGGGAGGGACCCAGTACTTC.

J is TRBJ2-2 and V is TRBV5-1; TRBD1 matches at 9 bases. The CDR3 has 15 residues. The germline V gene has CDR1 SGHRS and CDR2 YFSETQ. The J segment lost 5 bases and the V segment lost 5 bases, leaving 7 bases of the junction unmatched. In nucleotides, the CDR3 is TGCGCCAGCAGGATGGACAGGGGAACGACCGGGGAGCTGTTTTTT. Amino acids: CASRMDRGTTGELFF.

The chain links TRBV27 to TRBJ2-2; D unclear. Between the trimmed V and J ends, which lost 2 bases and 1 base, there was a span of 5 bases. This CDR3 region has 14 residues. Germline V gene lookup returns CDR1 MNHEY and CDR2 SMNVEV (reference sequence). The CDR3 DNA sequence: TGTGCCAGCAGTTTACGTAGGAACACCGGGGAGCTGTTTTTT. Its protein product is CASSLRRNTGELFF.

This chain links TRBV7-2 with TRBJ2-5, with 11 bases lining up with TRBD2. Unmatched junction bases numbered 10, after V lost 9 bases and J lost 1 base. Germline CDR1 is SGHTA and CDR2 is FQGNSA. CDR3 length: 16 amino acids. DNA of the CDR3: TGTGCCAGTACCCAATCTAGCGGGGGGTCCCAAGAGACCCAGTACTTC. Protein sequence: CASTQSSGGSQETQYF.

V is TRBV9 and J is TRBJ1-1; D gene uncertain. The length of the CDR3 is 15 residues. V was cut by 0 bases and J by 0 bases, with 9 bases left in between. Germline V gene sequence: CDR1 SGDLS, CDR2 YYNGEE. The CDR3 reads CASSVGSSLNTEAFF. DNA of the CDR3: TGTGCCAGCAGCGTAGGATCCAGTTTGAACACTGAAGCTTTCTTT.